This TCR beta chain emerged from a study of blood T cell repertoires in COVID-19. The V segment lost 6 bases and the J segment 7 bases; nucleotides outside the gene matches: 8. Germline V CDR1 and CDR2: WNHNN, SYGVQD (reference sequence). This CDR3 has 15 amino acids. Repertoires were generated with immunoSEQ multiplex PCR, while TCRdb's copy carries only in-frame clones and drops some. Among approximately 270,000 clones listed, 88% were seen once. The rearrangement uses TRBV10-1 and TRBJ2-2, with 10 bases aligning to TRBD2. The TCR originated in a woman aged 25 to 45 with COVID-19, enrolled during active disease. Sequencing input: peripheral blood. CDR3 sequence (DNA): TGCGCCAGCAGAGCAGAGCGGGAGGGCGGCGGGGAGCTGTTTTTT. Translation: CASRAEREGGGELFF.